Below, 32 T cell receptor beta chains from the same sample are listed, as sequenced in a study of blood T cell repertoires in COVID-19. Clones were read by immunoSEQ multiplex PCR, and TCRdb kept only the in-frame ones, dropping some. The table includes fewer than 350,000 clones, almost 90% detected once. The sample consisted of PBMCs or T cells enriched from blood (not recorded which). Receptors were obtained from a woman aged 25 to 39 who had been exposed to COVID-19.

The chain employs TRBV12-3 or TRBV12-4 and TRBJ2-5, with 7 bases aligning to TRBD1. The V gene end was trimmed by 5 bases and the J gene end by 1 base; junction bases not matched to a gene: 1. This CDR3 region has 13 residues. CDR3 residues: CASSPGGQETQYF. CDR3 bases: TGTGCCAGCAGTCCAGGGGGCCAAGAGACCCAGTACTTC.

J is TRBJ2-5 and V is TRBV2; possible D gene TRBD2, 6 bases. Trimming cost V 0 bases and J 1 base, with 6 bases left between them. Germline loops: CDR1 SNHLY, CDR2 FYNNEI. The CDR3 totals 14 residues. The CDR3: CASSEARGQETQYF. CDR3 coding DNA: TGTGCCAGCAGTGAAGCGCGGGGCCAAGAGACCCAGTACTTC.

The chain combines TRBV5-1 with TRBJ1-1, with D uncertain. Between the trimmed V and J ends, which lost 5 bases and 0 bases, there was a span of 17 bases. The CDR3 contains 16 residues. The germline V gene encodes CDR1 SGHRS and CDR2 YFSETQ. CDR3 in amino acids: CASREREGVVNTEAFF. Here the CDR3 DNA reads TGCGCCAGCAGGGAGCGAGAAGGAGTGGTGAACACTGAAGCTTTCTTT.

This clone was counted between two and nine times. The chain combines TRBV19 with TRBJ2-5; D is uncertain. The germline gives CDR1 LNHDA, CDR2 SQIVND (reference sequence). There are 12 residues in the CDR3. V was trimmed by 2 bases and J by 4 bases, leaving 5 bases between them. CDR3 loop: CASSISRETQYF. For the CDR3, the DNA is TGTGCCAGTAGTATAAGCCGAGAGACCCAGTACTTC.

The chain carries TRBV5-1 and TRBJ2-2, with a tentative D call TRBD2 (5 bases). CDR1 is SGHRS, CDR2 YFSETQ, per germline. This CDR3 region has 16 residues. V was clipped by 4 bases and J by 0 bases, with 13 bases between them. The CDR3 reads CASSAASGANTGELFF. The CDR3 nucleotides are TGCGCCAGCAGCGCCGCCAGCGGCGCGAACACCGGGGAGCTGTTTTTT.

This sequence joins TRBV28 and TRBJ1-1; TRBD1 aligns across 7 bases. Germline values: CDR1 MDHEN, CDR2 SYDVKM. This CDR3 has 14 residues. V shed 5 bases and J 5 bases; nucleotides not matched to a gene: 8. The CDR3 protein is CASSPRGPTTEAFF. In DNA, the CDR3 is TGTGCCAGCAGTCCGAGGGGGCCCACTACTGAAGCTTTCTTT.

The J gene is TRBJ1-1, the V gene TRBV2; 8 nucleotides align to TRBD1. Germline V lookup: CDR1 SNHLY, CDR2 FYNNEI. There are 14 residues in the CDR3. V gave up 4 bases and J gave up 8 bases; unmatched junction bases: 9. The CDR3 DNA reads TGTGCCAGCAGTGTTCAGGGGGCGGTTGGGGAAGCTTTCTTT. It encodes CASSVQGAVGEAFF.

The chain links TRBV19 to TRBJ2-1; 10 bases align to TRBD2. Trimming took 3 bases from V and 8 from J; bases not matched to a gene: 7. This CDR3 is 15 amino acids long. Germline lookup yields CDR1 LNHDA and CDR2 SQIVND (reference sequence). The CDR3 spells CASSIMASGSHEQFF. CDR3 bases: TGTGCCAGTAGTATTATGGCTAGCGGGAGCCATGAGCAGTTCTTC.

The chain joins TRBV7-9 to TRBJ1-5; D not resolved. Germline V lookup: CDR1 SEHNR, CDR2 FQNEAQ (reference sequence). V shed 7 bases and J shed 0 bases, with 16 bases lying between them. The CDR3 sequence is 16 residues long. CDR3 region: CASTIPPLFSNQPQHF. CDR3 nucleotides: TGTGCCAGCACCATTCCCCCCCTATTTAGCAATCAGCCCCAGCATTTT.

In DNA form, the CDR3 reads TGTGCCAGCAGCCCCCGGGGACAGAGCTCCTACAATGAGCAGTTCTTC. Protein: CASSPRGQSSYNEQFF. This sequence joins TRBV9 and TRBJ2-1, with TRBD1 identical over 7 bases. The CDR3 runs 16 residues. Germline V CDR1 and CDR2: SGDLS, YYNGEE. With V trimmed by 4 bases and J by 0 bases, 7 bases remained unmatched.

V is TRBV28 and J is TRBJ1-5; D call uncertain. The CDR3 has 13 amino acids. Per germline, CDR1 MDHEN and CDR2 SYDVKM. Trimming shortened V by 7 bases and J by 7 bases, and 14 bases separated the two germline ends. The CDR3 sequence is CASTPAGHQPQHF. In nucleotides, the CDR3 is TGTGCCAGCACCCCCGCAGGCCACCAGCCCCAGCATTTT. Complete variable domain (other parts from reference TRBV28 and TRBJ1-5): DVKVTQSSRYLVKRTGEKVFLECVQDMDHENMFWYRQDPGLGLRLIYFSYDVKMKEKGDIPEGYSVSREKKERFSLILESASTNQTSMYLCASTPAGHQPQHFGDGTRLSIL.

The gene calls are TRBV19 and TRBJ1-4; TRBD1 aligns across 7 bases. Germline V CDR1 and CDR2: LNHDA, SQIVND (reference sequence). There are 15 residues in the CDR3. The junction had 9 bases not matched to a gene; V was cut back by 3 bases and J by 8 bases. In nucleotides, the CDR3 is TGTGCCAGTAGTATTCAGGGGGACGTTCACGAAAAACTGTTTTTT. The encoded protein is CASSIQGDVHEKLFF.

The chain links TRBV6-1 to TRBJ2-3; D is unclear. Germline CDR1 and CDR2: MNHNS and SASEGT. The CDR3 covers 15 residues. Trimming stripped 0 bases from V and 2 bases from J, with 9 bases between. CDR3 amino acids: CASSEALQITDTQYF. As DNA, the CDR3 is TGTGCCAGCAGTGAAGCGTTACAGATCACAGATACGCAGTATTTT.

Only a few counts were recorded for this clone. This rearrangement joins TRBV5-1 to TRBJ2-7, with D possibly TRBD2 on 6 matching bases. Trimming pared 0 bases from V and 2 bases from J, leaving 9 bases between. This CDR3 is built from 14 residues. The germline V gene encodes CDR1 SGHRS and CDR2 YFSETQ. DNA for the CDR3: TGCGCCAGCAGCTTGGAACGGGGGACCTACGAGCAGTACTTC. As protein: CASSLERGTYEQYF. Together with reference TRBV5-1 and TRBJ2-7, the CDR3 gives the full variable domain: KAGVTQTPRYLIKTRGQQVTLSCSPISGHRSVSWYQQTPGQGLQFLFEYFSETQRNKGNFPGRFSGRQFSNSRSEMNVSTLELGDSALYLCASSLERGTYEQYFGPGTRLTVT.

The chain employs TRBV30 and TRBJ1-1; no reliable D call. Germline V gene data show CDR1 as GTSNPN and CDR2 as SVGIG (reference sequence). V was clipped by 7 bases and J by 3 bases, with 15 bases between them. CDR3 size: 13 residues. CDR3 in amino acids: CAYISGEHTEAFF. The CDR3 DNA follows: TGTGCCTATATAAGCGGGGAACACACTGAAGCTTTCTTT. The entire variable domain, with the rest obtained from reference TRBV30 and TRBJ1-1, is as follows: SQTIHQWPATLVQPVGSPLSLECTVEGTSNPNLYWYRQAAGRGLQLLFYSVGIGQISSEVPQNLSASRPQDRQFILSSKKLLLSDSGFYLCAYISGEHTEAFFGQGTRLTVV.

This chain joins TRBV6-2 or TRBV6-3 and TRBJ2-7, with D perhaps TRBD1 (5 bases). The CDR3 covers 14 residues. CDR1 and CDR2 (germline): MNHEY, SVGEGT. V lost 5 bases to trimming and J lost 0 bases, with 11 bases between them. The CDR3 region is CASSPDTYSYEQYF. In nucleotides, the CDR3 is TGTGCCAGCAGTCCGGACACCTACTCCTACGAGCAGTACTTC.

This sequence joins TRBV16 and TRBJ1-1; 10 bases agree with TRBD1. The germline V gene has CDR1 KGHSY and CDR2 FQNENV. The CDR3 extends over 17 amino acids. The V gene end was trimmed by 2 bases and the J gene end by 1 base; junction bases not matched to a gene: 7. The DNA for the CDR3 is TGTGCCAGCAGCCAAATCGGACAGGGGGAAGAGAACACTGAAGCTTTCTTT. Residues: CASSQIGQGEENTEAFF.

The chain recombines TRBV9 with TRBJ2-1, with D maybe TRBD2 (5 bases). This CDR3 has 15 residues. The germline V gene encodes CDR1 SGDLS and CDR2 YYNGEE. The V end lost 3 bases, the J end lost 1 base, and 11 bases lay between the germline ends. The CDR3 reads CASSADGESYNEQFF. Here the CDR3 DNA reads TGTGCCAGCAGCGCCGACGGGGAATCCTACAATGAGCAGTTCTTC.

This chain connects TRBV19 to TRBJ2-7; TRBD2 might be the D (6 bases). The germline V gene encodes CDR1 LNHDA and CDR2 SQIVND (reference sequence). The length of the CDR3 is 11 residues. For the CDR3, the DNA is TGTGCGAGCGGCGGGACCTACGAGCAGTACTTC. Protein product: CASGGTYEQYF.

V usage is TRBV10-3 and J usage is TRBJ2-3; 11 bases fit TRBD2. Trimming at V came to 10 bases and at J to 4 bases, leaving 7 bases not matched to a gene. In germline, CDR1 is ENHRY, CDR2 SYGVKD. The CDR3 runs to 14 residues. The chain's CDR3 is CATQPGLAADTQYF. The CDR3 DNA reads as TGTGCCACACAACCGGGACTAGCGGCAGATACGCAGTATTTT.

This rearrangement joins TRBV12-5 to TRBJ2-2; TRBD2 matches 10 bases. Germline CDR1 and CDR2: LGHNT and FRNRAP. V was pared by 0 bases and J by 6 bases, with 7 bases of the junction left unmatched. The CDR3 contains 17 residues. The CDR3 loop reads CASGLVRPSGSAGELFF. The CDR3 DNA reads TGTGCTAGTGGTTTGGTACGACCTAGCGGGAGTGCCGGGGAGCTGTTTTTT.

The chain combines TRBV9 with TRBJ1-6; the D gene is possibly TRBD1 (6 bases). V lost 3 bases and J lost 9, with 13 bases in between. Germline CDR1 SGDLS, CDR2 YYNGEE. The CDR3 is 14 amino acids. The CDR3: CASSAGDLGSPLHF. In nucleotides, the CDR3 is TGTGCCAGCAGCGCAGGGGATTTGGGTTCACCCCTCCACTTT.

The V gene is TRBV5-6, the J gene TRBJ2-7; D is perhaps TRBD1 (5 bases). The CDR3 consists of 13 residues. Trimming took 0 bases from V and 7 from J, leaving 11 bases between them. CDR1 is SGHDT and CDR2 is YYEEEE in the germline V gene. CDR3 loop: CASSLAGPGEQYF. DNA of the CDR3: TGTGCCAGCAGCTTGGCTGGGCCAGGGGAGCAGTACTTC.

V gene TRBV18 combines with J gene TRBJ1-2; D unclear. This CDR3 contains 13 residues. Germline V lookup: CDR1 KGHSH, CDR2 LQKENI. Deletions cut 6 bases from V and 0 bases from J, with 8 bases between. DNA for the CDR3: TGTGCCAGCTCCCCCACTTCTAACTATGGCTACACCTTC. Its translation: CASSPTSNYGYTF.

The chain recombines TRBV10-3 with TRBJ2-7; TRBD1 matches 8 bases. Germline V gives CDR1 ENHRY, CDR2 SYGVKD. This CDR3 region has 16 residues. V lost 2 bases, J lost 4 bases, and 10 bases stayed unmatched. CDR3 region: CAISEGQGRFGYEQYF. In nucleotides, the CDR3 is TGTGCCATCAGTGAGGGACAGGGTAGATTCGGGTACGAGCAGTACTTC.

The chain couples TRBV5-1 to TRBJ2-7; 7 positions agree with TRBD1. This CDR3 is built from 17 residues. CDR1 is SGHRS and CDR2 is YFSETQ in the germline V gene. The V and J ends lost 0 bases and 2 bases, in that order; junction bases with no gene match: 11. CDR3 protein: CASSLEPGQLNTYEQYF. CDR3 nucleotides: TGCGCCAGCAGCTTGGAACCGGGACAGCTAAATACCTACGAGCAGTACTTC.

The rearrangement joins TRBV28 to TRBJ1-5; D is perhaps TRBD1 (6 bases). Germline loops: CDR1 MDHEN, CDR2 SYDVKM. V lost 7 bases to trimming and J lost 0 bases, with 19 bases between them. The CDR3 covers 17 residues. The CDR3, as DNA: TGTGCCAGCATTAGGTCGACAGGCCCGTTTAGCAATCAGCCCCAGCATTTT. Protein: CASIRSTGPFSNQPQHF. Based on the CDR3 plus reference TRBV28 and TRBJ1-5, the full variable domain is DVKVTQSSRYLVKRTGEKVFLECVQDMDHENMFWYRQDPGLGLRLIYFSYDVKMKEKGDIPEGYSVSREKKERFSLILESASTNQTSMYLCASIRSTGPFSNQPQHFGDGTRLSIL.

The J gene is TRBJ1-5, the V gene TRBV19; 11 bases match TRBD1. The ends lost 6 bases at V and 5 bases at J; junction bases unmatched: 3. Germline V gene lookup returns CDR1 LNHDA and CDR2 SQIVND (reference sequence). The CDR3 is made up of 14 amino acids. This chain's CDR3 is CASRDRGQDQPQHF. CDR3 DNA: TGTGCCAGTAGGGACAGGGGGCAGGATCAGCCCCAGCATTTT.

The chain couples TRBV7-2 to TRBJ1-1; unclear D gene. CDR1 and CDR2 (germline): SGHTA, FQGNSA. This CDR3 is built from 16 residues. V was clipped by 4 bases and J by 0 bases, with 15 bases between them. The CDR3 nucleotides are TGTGCCAGCAGCTCAGCTCGCCCCAGGATGAACACTGAAGCTTTCTTT. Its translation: CASSSARPRMNTEAFF.

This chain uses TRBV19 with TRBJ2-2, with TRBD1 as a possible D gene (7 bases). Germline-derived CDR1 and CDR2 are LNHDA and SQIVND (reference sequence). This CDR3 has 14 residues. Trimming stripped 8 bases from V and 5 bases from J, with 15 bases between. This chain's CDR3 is CASSSAGGTGELFF. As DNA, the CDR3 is TGTGCCAGTTCTTCGGCAGGGGGGACCGGGGAGCTGTTTTTT. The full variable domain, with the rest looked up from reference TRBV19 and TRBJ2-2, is DGGITQSPKYLFRKEGQNVTLSCEQNLNHDAMYWYRQDPGQGLRLIYYSQIVNDFQKGDIAEGYSVSREKKESFPLTVTSAQKNPTAFYLCASSSAGGTGELFFGEGSRLTVL.

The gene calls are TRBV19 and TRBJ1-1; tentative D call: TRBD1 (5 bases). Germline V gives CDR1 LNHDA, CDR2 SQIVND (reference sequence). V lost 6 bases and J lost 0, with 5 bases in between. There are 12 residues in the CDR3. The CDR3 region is CASRTVNTEAFF. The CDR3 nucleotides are TGTGCCAGTAGGACAGTGAACACTGAAGCTTTCTTT.

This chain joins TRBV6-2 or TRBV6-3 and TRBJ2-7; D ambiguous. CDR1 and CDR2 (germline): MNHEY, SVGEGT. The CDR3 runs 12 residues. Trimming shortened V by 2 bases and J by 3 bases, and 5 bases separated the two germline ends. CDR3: CASSYTGYEQYF. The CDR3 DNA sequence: TGTGCCAGCAGTTACACCGGCTACGAGCAGTACTTC.